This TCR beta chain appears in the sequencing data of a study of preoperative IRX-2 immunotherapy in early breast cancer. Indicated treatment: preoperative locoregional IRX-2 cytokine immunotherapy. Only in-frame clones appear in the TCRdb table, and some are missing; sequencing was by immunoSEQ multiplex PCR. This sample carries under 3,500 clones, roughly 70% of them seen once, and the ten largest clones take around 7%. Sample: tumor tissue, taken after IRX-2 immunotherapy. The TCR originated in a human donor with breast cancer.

The CDR3 reads CASSLGQGDREQYV. CDR3 nucleotides: TGCGCCAGCAGCCTCGGACAGGGTGATCGCGAGCAGTACGTC. This rearrangement joins TRBV5-1 to TRBJ2-7; 8 bases line up with TRBD1. Germline assignment: CDR1 SGHRS and CDR2 YFSETQ. The CDR3 sequence is 14 residues long. V gave up 4 bases and J gave up 6 bases; unmatched junction bases: 9.